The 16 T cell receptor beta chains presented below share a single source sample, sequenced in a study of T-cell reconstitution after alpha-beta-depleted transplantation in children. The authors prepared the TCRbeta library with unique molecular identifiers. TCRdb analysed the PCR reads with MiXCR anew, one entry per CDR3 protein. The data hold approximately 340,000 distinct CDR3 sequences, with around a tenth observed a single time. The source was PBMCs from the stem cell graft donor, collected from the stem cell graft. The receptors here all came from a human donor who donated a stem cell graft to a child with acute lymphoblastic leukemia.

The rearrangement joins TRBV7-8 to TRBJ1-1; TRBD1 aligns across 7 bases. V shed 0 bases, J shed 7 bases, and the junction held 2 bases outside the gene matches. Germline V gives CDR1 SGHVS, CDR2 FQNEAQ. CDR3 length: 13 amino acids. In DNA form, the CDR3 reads TGTGCCAGCAGCTTAGCCACAGGGGTTGAAGCTTTCTTT. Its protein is CASSLATGVEAFF.

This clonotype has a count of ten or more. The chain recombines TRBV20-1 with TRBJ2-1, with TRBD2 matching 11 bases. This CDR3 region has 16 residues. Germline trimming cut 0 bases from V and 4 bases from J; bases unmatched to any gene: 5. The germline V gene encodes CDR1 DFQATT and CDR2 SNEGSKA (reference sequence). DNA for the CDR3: TGCAGTGCTAGAGATTCCACTAGCGGGGGTTACAATGAGCAGTTCTTC. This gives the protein CSARDSTSGGYNEQFF.

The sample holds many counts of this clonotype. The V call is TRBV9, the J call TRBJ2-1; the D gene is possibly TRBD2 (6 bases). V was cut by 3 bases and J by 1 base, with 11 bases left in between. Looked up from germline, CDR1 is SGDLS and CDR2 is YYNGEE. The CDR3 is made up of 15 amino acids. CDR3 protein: CASSDSGLSYNEQFF. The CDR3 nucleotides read TGTGCCAGCAGCGACAGCGGGCTATCCTACAATGAGCAGTTCTTC. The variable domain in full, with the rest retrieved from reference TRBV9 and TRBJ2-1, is DSGVTQTPKHLITATGQRVTLRCSPRSGDLSVYWYQQSLDQGLQFLIQYYNGEERAKGNILERFSAQQFPDLHSELNLSSLELGDSALYFCASSDSGLSYNEQFFGPGTRLTVL.

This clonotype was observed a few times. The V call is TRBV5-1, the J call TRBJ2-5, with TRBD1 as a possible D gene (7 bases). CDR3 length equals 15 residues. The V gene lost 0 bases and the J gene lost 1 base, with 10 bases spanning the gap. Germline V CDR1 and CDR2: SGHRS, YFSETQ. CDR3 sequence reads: CASSLGQGLQETQYF. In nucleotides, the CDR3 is TGCGCCAGCAGCTTGGGACAGGGACTCCAAGAGACCCAGTACTTC.

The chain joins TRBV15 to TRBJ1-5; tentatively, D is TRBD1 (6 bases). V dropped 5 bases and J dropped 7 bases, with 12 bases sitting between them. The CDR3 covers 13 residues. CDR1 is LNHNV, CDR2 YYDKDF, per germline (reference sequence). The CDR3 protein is CATSYRVGQPQHF. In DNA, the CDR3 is TGTGCCACCAGCTACAGGGTCGGACAGCCCCAGCATTTT.

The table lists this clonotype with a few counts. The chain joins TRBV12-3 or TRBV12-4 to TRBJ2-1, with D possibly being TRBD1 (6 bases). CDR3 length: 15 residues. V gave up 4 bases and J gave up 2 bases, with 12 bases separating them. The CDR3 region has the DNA TGTGCCAGCAGTTCCAGGGGCGGAGCCTACAATGAGCAGTTCTTC. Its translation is CASSSRGGAYNEQFF.

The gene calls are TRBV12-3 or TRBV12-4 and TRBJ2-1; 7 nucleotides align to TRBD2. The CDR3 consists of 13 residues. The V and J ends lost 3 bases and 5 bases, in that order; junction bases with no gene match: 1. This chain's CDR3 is CASSFTSDNEQFF. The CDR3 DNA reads TGTGCCAGCAGTTTCACTAGCGACAATGAGCAGTTCTTC.

CDR3 residues: CASSQREENEQYF. The CDR3 DNA follows: TGTGCCAGCAGCCAGCGGGAGGAAAACGAGCAGTACTTC. This sequence joins TRBV12-3 or TRBV12-4 and TRBJ2-7; 9 bases agree with TRBD2. V gave up 6 bases and J gave up 5 bases; unmatched junction bases: 5. The CDR3 runs 13 residues.

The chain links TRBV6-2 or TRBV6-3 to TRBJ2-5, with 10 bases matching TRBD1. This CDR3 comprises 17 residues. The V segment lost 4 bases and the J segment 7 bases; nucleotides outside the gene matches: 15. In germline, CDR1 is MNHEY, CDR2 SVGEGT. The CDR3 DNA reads TGTGCCAGCAGTTCGAAGCCCGCCGGGACAGGGGAGGTGACCCAGTACTTC. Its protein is CASSSKPAGTGEVTQYF.

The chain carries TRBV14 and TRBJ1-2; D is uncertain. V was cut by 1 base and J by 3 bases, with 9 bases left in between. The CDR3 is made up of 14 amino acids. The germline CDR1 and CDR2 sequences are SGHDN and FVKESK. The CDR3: CASSQAGGDYGYTF. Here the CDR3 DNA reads TGTGCCAGCAGCCAAGCTGGCGGGGACTATGGCTACACCTTC.

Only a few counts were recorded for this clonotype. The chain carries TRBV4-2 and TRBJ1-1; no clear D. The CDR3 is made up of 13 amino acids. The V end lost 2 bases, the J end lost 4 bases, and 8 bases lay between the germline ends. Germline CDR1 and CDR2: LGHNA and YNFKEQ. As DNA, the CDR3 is TGTGCCAGCAGCCAATCGCTTGGCACTGAAGCTTTCTTT. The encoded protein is CASSQSLGTEAFF.

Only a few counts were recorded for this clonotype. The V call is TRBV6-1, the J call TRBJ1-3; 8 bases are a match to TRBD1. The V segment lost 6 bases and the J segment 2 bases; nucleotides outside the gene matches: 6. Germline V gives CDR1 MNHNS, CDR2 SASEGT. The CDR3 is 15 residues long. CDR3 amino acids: CASRRTGRPGNTIYF. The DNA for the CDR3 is TGTGCCAGCAGGCGGACAGGGAGGCCTGGAAACACCATATATTTT.

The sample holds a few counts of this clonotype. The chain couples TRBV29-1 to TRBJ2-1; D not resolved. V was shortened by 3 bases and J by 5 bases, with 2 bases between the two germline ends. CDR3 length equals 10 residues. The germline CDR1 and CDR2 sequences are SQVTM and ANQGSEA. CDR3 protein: CSVDHNEQFF. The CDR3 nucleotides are TGCAGCGTTGATCACAATGAGCAGTTCTTC.

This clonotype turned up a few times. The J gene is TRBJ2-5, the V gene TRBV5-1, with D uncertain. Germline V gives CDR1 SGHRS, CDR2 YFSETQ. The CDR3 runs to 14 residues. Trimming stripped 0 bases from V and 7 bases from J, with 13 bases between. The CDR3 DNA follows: TGCGCCAGCAGCTTGGAGGCTCAACGAGGGACCCAGTACTTC. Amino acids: CASSLEAQRGTQYF.

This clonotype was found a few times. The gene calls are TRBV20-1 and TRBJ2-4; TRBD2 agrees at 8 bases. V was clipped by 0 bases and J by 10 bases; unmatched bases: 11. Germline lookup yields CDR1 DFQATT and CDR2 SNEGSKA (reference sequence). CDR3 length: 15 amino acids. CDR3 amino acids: CSAREGGTSRGIQYF. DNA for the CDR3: TGCAGTGCTAGAGAGGGGGGGACTAGTCGAGGGATTCAGTACTTC.

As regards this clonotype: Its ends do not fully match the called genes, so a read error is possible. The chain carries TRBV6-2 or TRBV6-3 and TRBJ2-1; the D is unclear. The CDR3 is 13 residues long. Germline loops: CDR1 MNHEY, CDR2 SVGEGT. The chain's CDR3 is CASSYPVGLSLVF. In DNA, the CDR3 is TGTGCCAGCAGTTATCCCGTGGGCCTGAGTTTAGTCTTC.